Listed below are T cell receptor beta chains from one sample, sequenced in a study of blood T cell repertoires in COVID-19. Using immunoSEQ multiplex PCR, the repertoire was profiled, and TCRdb retains in-frame clones only, with some absent. The sample has around 110,000 clones; about 81% are singletons. The sequenced sample consisted of peripheral blood. These receptors were taken from a man aged 70 or older with acute or convalescent COVID-19. CDR3s include the opening cysteine and the closing phenylalanine or tryptophan. Each record gives: clone size, J gene, V gene, CDR3 length, CDR3 protein. The size entry is marked missing in some rows and otherwise reads once, few, many or a size class.

clone size: -; J gene: TRBJ1-4; V gene: TRBV12-3/TRBV12-4; CDR3 length: 13; CDR3 protein: CASSLDRVGKLFF
clone size: -; J gene: TRBJ2-2; V gene: TRBV5-1; CDR3 length: 16; CDR3 protein: CASSLAVTGNTGELFF
clone size: -; J gene: TRBJ1-1; V gene: TRBV5-4; CDR3 length: 13; CDR3 protein: CAGGGLWNTEAFF
clone size: -; J gene: TRBJ2-1; V gene: TRBV5-1; CDR3 length: 15; CDR3 protein: CASSLTSGSYNEQFF
clone size: -; J gene: TRBJ1-6; V gene: TRBV18; CDR3 length: 16; CDR3 protein: CASSPQKAGNNSPLHF
clone size: -; J gene: TRBJ2-7; V gene: TRBV6-5; CDR3 length: 14; CDR3 protein: CASSSPQPTGEQYF
clone size: few; J gene: TRBJ2-7; V gene: TRBV2; CDR3 length: 12; CDR3 protein: CASSGESYEQYF
clone size: -; J gene: TRBJ1-3; V gene: TRBV28; CDR3 length: 15; CDR3 protein: CASSFGFSSGNTIYF
clone size: -; J gene: TRBJ1-6; V gene: TRBV6-1; CDR3 length: 13; CDR3 protein: CASSEGAWSPLHF
clone size: -; J gene: TRBJ1-2; V gene: TRBV28; CDR3 length: 12; CDR3 protein: CASSDRMRGYTF
clone size: -; J gene: TRBJ1-1; V gene: TRBV7-9; CDR3 length: 13; CDR3 protein: CASSLRQNTEAFF
clone size: -; J gene: TRBJ2-7; V gene: TRBV2; CDR3 length: 11; CDR3 protein: CASKTGGEQYF
clone size: -; J gene: TRBJ1-1; V gene: TRBV28; CDR3 length: 13; CDR3 protein: CASIRRVGSEAFF
clone size: -; J gene: TRBJ2-3; V gene: TRBV23-1; CDR3 length: 19; CDR3 protein: CASSQSIYRSHASTDTQYF
clone size: -; J gene: TRBJ2-1; V gene: TRBV9; CDR3 length: 13; CDR3 protein: CASGVAGGNEQFF
clone size: once; J gene: TRBJ2-1; V gene: TRBV11-3; CDR3 length: 14; CDR3 protein: CASSKESGGGEQFF
clone size: -; J gene: TRBJ1-2; V gene: TRBV5-1; CDR3 length: 15; CDR3 protein: CASSPLPTGSYGYTF
clone size: -; J gene: TRBJ1-1; V gene: TRBV5-1; CDR3 length: 16; CDR3 protein: CASSLAGRGANTEAFF
clone size: -; J gene: TRBJ1-1; V gene: TRBV3-1/TRBV3-2; CDR3 length: 12; CDR3 protein: CASSYMNTEAFF
clone size: once; J gene: TRBJ2-1; V gene: TRBV6-6; CDR3 length: 16; CDR3 protein: CASSWTSGRSNNEQFF
clone size: -; J gene: TRBJ2-7; V gene: TRBV6-5; CDR3 length: 15; CDR3 protein: CASRDPGTGTYEQYF
clone size: -; J gene: TRBJ1-2; V gene: TRBV30; CDR3 length: 13; CDR3 protein: CAQLTGGNYGYTF
clone size: -; J gene: TRBJ2-5; V gene: TRBV30; CDR3 length: 14; CDR3 protein: CAWSVSIIGETQYF
clone size: -; J gene: TRBJ1-4; V gene: TRBV30; CDR3 length: 11; CDR3 protein: CAWRAGTKLFF
clone size: once; J gene: TRBJ2-7; V gene: TRBV5-8; CDR3 length: 15; CDR3 protein: CASSLAAFTFGEQYF
clone size: -; J gene: TRBJ1-6; V gene: TRBV7-3; CDR3 length: 14; CDR3 protein: CASSLGGRDSPLHF
clone size: -; J gene: TRBJ2-1; V gene: TRBV7-3; CDR3 length: 14; CDR3 protein: CASSLQGGFDEQFF
clone size: -; J gene: TRBJ1-4; V gene: TRBV6-1; CDR3 length: 15; CDR3 protein: CASSEWDRGNEKLFF
clone size: few; J gene: TRBJ2-1; V gene: TRBV28; CDR3 length: 14; CDR3 protein: CASSAGQSYNEQFF
clone size: -; J gene: TRBJ1-4; V gene: TRBV25-1; CDR3 length: 14; CDR3 protein: CASSAGFLSEKLFF
clone size: once; J gene: TRBJ2-7; V gene: TRBV6-5; CDR3 length: 14; CDR3 protein: CASRDRTGAYEQYF
clone size: -; J gene: TRBJ2-7; V gene: TRBV6-2/TRBV6-3; CDR3 length: 16; CDR3 protein: CASSYGTSGIGYEQYF
clone size: -; J gene: TRBJ1-1; V gene: TRBV28; CDR3 length: 14; CDR3 protein: CASSLFTGNTEAFF
clone size: -; J gene: TRBJ1-5; V gene: TRBV5-5; CDR3 length: 16; CDR3 protein: CASSLSGRASNQPQHF
clone size: -; J gene: TRBJ1-2; V gene: TRBV6-5; CDR3 length: 14; CDR3 protein: CASRQRTGGYGYTF